This record looks at one T cell receptor (beta chain) sequence and its context. The data are from a study of blood T cell repertoires in COVID-19. Whole-study context: Collection of acute and convalescent COVID-19 samples took place in the United States, Italy and Spain.

The CDR3 length is 14 residues. V shed 1 base and J shed 4 bases, with 10 bases lying between them. CDR1 is MNHEY and CDR2 is SVGAGI in the germline V gene. Data came from immunoSEQ multiplex PCR; TCRdb stores just in-frame clones and leaves some out. The sample shows 310,000 or so clones, roughly 90% of them seen only once. This clonotype was obtained from a man aged 18 to 30 who had recovered from COVID-19. The sequencing sample was made of peripheral blood. The rearrangement uses TRBV6-5 and TRBJ1-2; tentative D call: TRBD1 (5 bases). The CDR3 reads CASSYFQGAYGYTF. For the CDR3, the DNA is TGTGCCAGCAGTTACTTCCAGGGCGCCTATGGCTACACCTTC.